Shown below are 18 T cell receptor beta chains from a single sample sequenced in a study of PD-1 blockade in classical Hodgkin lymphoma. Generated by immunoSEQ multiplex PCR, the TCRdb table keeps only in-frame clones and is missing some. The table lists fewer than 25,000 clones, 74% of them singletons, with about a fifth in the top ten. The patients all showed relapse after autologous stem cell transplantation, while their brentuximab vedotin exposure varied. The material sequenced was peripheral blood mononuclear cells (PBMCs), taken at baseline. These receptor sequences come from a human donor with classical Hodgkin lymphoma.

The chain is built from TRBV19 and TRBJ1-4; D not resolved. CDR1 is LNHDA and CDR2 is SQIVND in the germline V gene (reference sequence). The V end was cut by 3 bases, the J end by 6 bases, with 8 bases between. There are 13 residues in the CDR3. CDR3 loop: CASSIVPHEKLFF. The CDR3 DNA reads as TGTGCCAGTAGTATTGTCCCCCATGAAAAACTGTTTTTT.

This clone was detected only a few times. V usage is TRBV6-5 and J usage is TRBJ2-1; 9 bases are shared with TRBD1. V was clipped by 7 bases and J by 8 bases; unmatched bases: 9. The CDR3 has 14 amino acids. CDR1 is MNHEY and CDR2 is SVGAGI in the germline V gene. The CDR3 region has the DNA TGTGCCAGCACCCTGGGACAGGGATACGATGAGCAGTTCTTC. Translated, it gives CASTLGQGYDEQFF.

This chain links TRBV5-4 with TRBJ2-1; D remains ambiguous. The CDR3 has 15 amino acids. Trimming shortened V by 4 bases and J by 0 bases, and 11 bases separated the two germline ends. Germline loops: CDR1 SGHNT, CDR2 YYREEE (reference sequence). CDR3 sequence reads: CASSLDLDSYNEQFF. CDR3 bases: TGTGCCAGCAGCCTAGACCTTGACTCCTACAATGAGCAGTTCTTC.

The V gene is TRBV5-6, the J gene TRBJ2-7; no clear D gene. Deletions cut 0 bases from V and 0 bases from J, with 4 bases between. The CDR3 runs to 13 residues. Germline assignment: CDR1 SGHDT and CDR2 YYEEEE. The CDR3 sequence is CASSLEISYEQYF. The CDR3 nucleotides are TGTGCCAGCAGCTTGGAGATCTCCTACGAGCAGTACTTC.

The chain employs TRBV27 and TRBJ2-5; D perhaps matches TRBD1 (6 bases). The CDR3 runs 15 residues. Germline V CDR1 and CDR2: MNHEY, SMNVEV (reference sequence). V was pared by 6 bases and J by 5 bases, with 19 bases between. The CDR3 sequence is CASSYATGPWETQYF. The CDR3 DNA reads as TGTGCCAGCAGCTATGCGACAGGCCCTTGGGAGACCCAGTACTTC.

The DNA of the CDR3 is TGTGCCAGCAGCTTACAGGGGTCTACCTACGAGCAGTACTTC. As protein: CASSLQGSTYEQYF. The rearrangement links TRBV7-9 to TRBJ2-7; weak D call: TRBD1 (6 bases). Trimming left V 2 bases short and J 2 bases short, with 10 bases between. CDR1 and CDR2 (germline): SEHNR, FQNEAQ (reference sequence). The CDR3 totals 14 residues.

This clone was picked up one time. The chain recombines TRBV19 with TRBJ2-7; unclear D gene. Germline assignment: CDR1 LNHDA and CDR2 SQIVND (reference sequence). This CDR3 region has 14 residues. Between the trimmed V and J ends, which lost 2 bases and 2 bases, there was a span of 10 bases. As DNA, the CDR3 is TGTGCCAGTAGTATATTGGATAGAGCCTACGAGCAGTACTTC. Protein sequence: CASSILDRAYEQYF.

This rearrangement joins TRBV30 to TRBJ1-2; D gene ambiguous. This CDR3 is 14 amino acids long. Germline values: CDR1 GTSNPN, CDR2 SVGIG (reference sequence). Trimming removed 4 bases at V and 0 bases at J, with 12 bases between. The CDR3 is CAWMSRRANYGYTF. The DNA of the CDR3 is TGTGCCTGGATGTCTAGACGAGCTAACTATGGCTACACCTTC.

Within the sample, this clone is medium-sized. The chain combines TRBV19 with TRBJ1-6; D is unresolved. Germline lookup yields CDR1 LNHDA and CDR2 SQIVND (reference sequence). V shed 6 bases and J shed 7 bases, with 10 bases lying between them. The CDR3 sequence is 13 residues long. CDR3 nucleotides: TGTGCCAGTAGCGAGATTTCAAATTCACCCCTCCACTTT. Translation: CASSEISNSPLHF.

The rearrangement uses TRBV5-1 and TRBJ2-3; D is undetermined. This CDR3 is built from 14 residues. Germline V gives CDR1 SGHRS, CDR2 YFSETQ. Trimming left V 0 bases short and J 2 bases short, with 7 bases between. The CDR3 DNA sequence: TGCGCCAGCAGCTTGGACAGTCACACAGATACGCAGTATTTT. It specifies CASSLDSHTDTQYF.

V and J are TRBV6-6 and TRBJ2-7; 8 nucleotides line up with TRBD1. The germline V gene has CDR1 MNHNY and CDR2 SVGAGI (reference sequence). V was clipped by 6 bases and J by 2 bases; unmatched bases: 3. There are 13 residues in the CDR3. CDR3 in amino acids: CASSSTGAYEQYF. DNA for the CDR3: TGTGCCAGCAGCTCGACAGGGGCCTACGAGCAGTACTTC.

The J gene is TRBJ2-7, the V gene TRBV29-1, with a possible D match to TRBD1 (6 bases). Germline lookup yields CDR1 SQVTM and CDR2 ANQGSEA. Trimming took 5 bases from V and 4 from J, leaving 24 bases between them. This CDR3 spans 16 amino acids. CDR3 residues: CSVRGWILTGGYEQYF. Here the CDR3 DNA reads TGCAGCGTTAGGGGGTGGATTCTTACGGGCGGTTACGAGCAGTACTTC.

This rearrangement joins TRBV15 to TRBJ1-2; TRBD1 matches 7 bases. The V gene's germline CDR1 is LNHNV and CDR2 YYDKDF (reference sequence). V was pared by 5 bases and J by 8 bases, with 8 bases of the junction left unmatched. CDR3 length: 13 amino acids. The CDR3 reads CATSSQGGVGYTF. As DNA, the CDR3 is TGTGCCACCAGCTCCCAGGGGGGAGTGGGCTACACCTTC. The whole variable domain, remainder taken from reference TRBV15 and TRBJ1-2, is DAMVIQNPRYQVTQFGKPVTLSCSQTLNHNVMYWYQQKSSQAPKLLFHYYDKDFNNEADTPDNFQSRRPNTSFCFLDIRSPGLGDTAMYLCATSSQGGVGYTFGSGTRLTVV.

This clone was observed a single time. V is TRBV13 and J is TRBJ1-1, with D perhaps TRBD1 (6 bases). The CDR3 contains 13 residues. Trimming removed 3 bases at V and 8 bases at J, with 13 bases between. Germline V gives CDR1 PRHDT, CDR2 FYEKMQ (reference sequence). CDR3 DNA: TGTGCCAGCAGCTTGGGGGCAGGGCGGGAAGCTTTCTTT. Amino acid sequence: CASSLGAGREAFF.

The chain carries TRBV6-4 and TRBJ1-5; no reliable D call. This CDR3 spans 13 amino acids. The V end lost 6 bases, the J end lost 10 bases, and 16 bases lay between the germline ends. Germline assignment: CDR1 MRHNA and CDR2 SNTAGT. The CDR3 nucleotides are TGTGCCAGCAGCCCTGGACCGGAGGCCCCCCAGCATTTT. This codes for CASSPGPEAPQHF.

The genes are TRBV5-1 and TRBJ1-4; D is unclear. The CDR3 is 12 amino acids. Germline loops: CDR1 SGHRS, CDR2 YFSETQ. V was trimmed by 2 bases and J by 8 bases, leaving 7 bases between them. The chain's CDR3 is CASSLSGEKLFF. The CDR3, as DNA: TGCGCCAGCAGCTTAAGCGGAGAAAAACTGTTTTTT. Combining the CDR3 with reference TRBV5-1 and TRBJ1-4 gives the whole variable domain KAGVTQTPRYLIKTRGQQVTLSCSPISGHRSVSWYQQTPGQGLQFLFEYFSETQRNKGNFPGRFSGRQFSNSRSEMNVSTLELGDSALYLCASSLSGEKLFFGSGTQLSVL.

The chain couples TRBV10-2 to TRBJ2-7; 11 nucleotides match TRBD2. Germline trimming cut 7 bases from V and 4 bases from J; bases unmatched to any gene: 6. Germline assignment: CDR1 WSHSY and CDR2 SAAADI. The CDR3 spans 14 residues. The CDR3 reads CASTLPSGGYEQYF. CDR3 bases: TGCGCCAGCACACTTCCTAGCGGGGGGTACGAGCAGTACTTC.

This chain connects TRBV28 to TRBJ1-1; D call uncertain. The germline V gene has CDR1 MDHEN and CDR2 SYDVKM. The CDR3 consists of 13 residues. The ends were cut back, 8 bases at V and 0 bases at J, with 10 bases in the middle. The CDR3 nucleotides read TGTGCCAGCCGGCCCAGTCTGAACACTGAAGCTTTCTTT. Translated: CASRPSLNTEAFF.